Listed below are T cell receptor beta chains from one sample, sequenced in a study of blood T cell repertoires in COVID-19. Using immunoSEQ multiplex PCR, the repertoire was profiled, and TCRdb retains in-frame clones only, with some absent. The data show 280,000 or so clones, more than 70% seen once. Material for sequencing was peripheral blood. The receptors stem from a woman aged 25-40 years who had recovered from COVID-19. The CDR3 runs from the conserved cysteine through the conserved F or W. The D gene is left open where the match is weak. Part of the rows lack a size; the others show once, few, many or a class for expanded clones.

abundance,d_gene,v_gene,j_gene,CDR3aa,CDR3nt
few,NA,TRBV12-3/TRBV12-4,TRBJ1-4,CASSFSGEKLFF,TGTGCCAGCAGTTTTTCAGGAGAAAAACTGTTTTTT
NA,NA,TRBV18,TRBJ2-3,CASSPRQIGTDTQYF,TGTGCCAGCTCACCACGACAGATAGGCACAGATACGCAGTATTTT
NA,NA,TRBV11-2,TRBJ2-5,CASSFAGRKETQYF,TGTGCCAGCAGCTTTGCGGGGAGGAAAGAGACCCAGTACTTC
NA,NA,TRBV6-5,TRBJ1-2,CASSPGHYGYTF,TGTGCCAGCAGTCCGGGACATTATGGCTACACCTTC
NA,TRBD1,TRBV28,TRBJ1-2,CASRPGQRTGGYTF,TGTGCCAGCAGGCCGGGACAGCGAACAGGGGGCTACACCTTC
NA,TRBD1,TRBV24-1,TRBJ2-3,CASKDRVTDTQYF,TGTGCCTCCAAAGACAGGGTGACAGATACGCAGTATTTT
NA,NA,TRBV5-1,TRBJ2-7,CASSLTGTTYEQYF,TGCGCCAGCAGCTTGACCGGGACAACCTACGAGCAGTACTTC
NA,TRBD1,TRBV7-8,TRBJ2-7,CASSLDFVRGRYEQYF,TGTGCCAGCAGCTTAGATTTCGTCAGGGGGCGTTACGAGCAGTACTTC
NA,TRBD1,TRBV7-6,TRBJ2-1,CASSLSGQGRYYNEQFF,TGTGCCAGCAGCTTAAGTGGACAGGGGCGGTACTACAATGAGCAGTTCTTC
NA,NA,TRBV9,TRBJ2-7,CASSVGWGVASEQYF,TGTGCCAGCAGCGTAGGCTGGGGGGTTGCGTCCGAGCAGTACTTC
NA,NA,TRBV6-5,TRBJ2-7,CASGQGRTYEQYF,TGTGCCAGCGGGCAGGGTCGAACCTACGAGCAGTACTTC
NA,TRBD1,TRBV7-2,TRBJ1-1,CATGQGMYTEAFF,TGTGCCACCGGACAGGGAATGTACACTGAAGCTTTCTTT
NA,NA,TRBV12-3/TRBV12-4,TRBJ2-7,CASTGLSYEQYF,TGTGCCAGTACAGGGCTCTCCTACGAGCAGTACTTC
NA,NA,TRBV3-1/TRBV3-2,TRBJ1-6,CASSQGGDWAYNSPLHF,TGTGCCAGCAGCCAAGGGGGGGATTGGGCCTATAATTCACCCCTCCACTTT
once,NA,TRBV15,TRBJ1-2,CATRENRANYGYTF,TGTGCCACCAGGGAAAACCGGGCTAACTATGGCTACACCTTC
NA,NA,TRBV29-1,TRBJ1-2,CSVRTDYGYTF,TGCAGCGTTAGGACAGACTATGGCTACACCTTC
once,NA,TRBV19,TRBJ2-3,CASSIEADTQYF,TGTGCCAGTAGTATCGAGGCAGATACGCAGTATTTT
NA,NA,TRBV15,TRBJ2-3,CATSRDLGQAWGTDTQYF,TGTGCCACCAGCAGAGATCTTGGGCAGGCCTGGGGCACAGATACGCAGTATTTT
few,NA,TRBV6-5,TRBJ1-5,CASSLQGFNQPQHF,TGTGCCAGCAGCTTACAGGGCTTCAATCAGCCCCAGCATTTT
few,NA,TRBV10-1,TRBJ1-3,CASTGSGNTIYF,TGCGCCAGCACGGGCTCTGGAAACACCATATATTTT
NA,TRBD1,TRBV7-2,TRBJ1-3,CASSWGQGNTIYF,TGTGCCAGCAGCTGGGGACAGGGAAACACCATATATTTT
NA,NA,TRBV7-6,TRBJ1-4,CASSLTGRGSNEKLFF,TGTGCCAGCAGCTTAACAGGGCGCGGATCTAATGAAAAACTGTTTTTT
NA,TRBD1,TRBV7-9,TRBJ2-5,CASSSPRGQAQETQYF,TGTGCCAGCAGCTCACCTAGGGGACAGGCGCAGGAGACCCAGTACTTC
NA,NA,TRBV7-2,TRBJ2-5,CASSFRVTQYF,TGTGCCAGCAGCTTCAGGGTAACCCAGTACTTC
once,NA,TRBV19,TRBJ2-4,CASQAGNIQYF,TGTGCCAGCCAAGCCGGAAACATTCAGTACTTC
NA,NA,TRBV19,TRBJ2-7,CASREGAEDEQYF,TGTGCCAGTAGGGAGGGGGCGGAGGACGAGCAGTACTTC
few,NA,TRBV30,TRBJ1-3,CAWSLQGNTIYF,TGTGCCTGGAGTCTGCAGGGAAACACCATATATTTT
NA,NA,TRBV2,TRBJ1-5,CASSLTLGGDQPQHF,TGTGCCAGCAGTCTAACCCTGGGCGGGGATCAGCCCCAGCATTTT
NA,NA,TRBV6-6,TRBJ2-3,CASRTPTGYRTDTQYF,TGTGCCAGCAGGACCCCGACAGGTTACCGCACAGATACGCAGTATTTT
NA,NA,TRBV3-1/TRBV3-2,TRBJ2-3,CASSQRGMGTDTQYF,TGTGCCAGCAGCCAACGGGGGATGGGGACAGATACGCAGTATTTT
NA,NA,TRBV19,TRBJ1-2,CASSMAGIGYGYTF,TGTGCCAGTAGTATGGCAGGGATAGGTTATGGCTACACCTTC
NA,NA,TRBV5-1,TRBJ1-4,CASSLGYGGATNEKLFF,TGCGCCAGCAGCTTGGGGTACGGAGGGGCAACTAATGAAAAACTGTTTTTT
NA,NA,TRBV5-6,TRBJ2-7,CASTLRGGVSYEQYF,TGTGCCAGCACCTTGAGAGGGGGGGTCTCCTACGAGCAGTACTTC
NA,NA,TRBV7-3,TRBJ2-3,CASSLTTTDTQYF,TGTGCCAGCAGCTTAACGACTACAGATACGCAGTATTTT
NA,TRBD1,TRBV4-1,TRBJ1-5,CASSKGTGGYQPQHF,TGCGCCAGCAGCAAAGGAACAGGGGGCTATCAGCCCCAGCATTTT
NA,TRBD1,TRBV5-4,TRBJ2-7,CASSPTKDRAYEQYF,TGTGCCAGCAGTCCAACGAAGGACAGGGCCTACGAGCAGTACTTC
NA,NA,TRBV10-3,TRBJ1-2,CAISRQRTYYGYTF,TGTGCCATCAGTCGACAGAGAACTTACTATGGCTACACCTTC
NA,TRBD1,TRBV6-5,TRBJ2-5,CASSYTGGLQETQYF,TGTGCCAGCAGTTACACAGGGGGCCTACAAGAGACCCAGTACTTC
NA,TRBD2,TRBV6-6,TRBJ2-1,CASQQSGGARSEQFF,TGTGCCAGCCAACAAAGCGGGGGGGCTAGGAGTGAGCAGTTCTTC
NA,TRBD2,TRBV7-9,TRBJ2-1,CASSLVSSSGGRNEQFF,TGTGCCAGCAGCTTAGTAAGTTCTAGCGGGGGAAGGAATGAGCAGTTCTTC
NA,TRBD2,TRBV29-1,TRBJ2-1,CSVGAGTSGDNEQFF,TGCAGCGTAGGGGCCGGGACTAGCGGCGACAATGAGCAGTTCTTC
once,TRBD1,TRBV27,TRBJ1-5,CASSPSTGESNQPQHF,TGTGCCAGCAGTCCTTCGACAGGGGAAAGCAATCAGCCCCAGCATTTT
NA,NA,TRBV3-1/TRBV3-2,TRBJ2-7,CASSHSSYEQYF,TGTGCCAGCAGCCACAGCTCCTACGAGCAGTACTTC
NA,TRBD1,TRBV5-1,TRBJ1-1,CASTYVRGATEAFF,TGCGCCAGCACCTACGTCAGGGGGGCCACTGAAGCTTTCTTT
NA,TRBD1,TRBV28,TRBJ1-5,CASNDRGHQPQHF,TGTGCCAGCAACGACAGGGGCCATCAGCCCCAGCATTTT
NA,TRBD2,TRBV6-2/TRBV6-3,TRBJ2-5,CASSFGGDRQETQYF,TGTGCCAGCAGTTTTGGGGGGGACCGACAAGAGACCCAGTACTTC
NA,TRBD2,TRBV5-1,TRBJ2-3,CASSPGLAGSDTQYF,TGCGCCAGCAGCCCCGGATTAGCGGGGTCAGATACGCAGTATTTT
NA,NA,TRBV6-1,TRBJ2-2,CASSELSRLLGGFNTGELFF,TGTGCCAGCAGTGAATTGAGCAGGCTTCTCGGCGGGTTTAACACCGGGGAGCTGTTTTTT
NA,NA,TRBV5-6,TRBJ2-2,CASSRALGLAVTGELFF,TGTGCCAGCAGCCGGGCTCTGGGACTGGCGGTCACCGGGGAGCTGTTTTTT
NA,TRBD2,TRBV5-1,TRBJ2-1,CASSVSGTSSEQFF,TGCGCCAGCAGCGTTTCCGGGACTAGCTCCGAGCAGTTCTTC
once,NA,TRBV5-1,TRBJ2-2,CASSRDSQNTGELFF,TGCGCCAGCAGCAGAGACAGTCAGAACACCGGGGAGCTGTTTTTT